Here is one T cell receptor (beta chain) with its context. These data come from a study of blood T cell repertoires in COVID-19. Looking at the study overall: Acute and convalescent COVID-19 specimens originated in the United States, Italy and Spain.

Per the germline V gene, CDR1 is MGHRA and CDR2 is YSYEKL. The V gene end was trimmed by 1 base and the J gene end by 2 bases; junction bases not matched to a gene: 5. The CDR3 loop spans 18 amino acids. Assay used: immunoSEQ multiplex PCR; TCRdb lists only in-frame clones, some missing. This repertoire shows 200,000 to 250,000 clones, around 89% found once; its top ten account for less than 3.5%. The chain recombines TRBV4-1 with TRBJ2-3, with 14 positions matching TRBD2. This TCR was sampled from a man aged 25-45 years with COVID-19, enrolled during active disease. Sequenced: peripheral blood. The CDR3 sequence: CASSQAPGLAGVTDTQYF. The CDR3 DNA reads as TGCGCCAGCAGCCAAGCCCCGGGACTAGCGGGGGTCACAGATACGCAGTATTTT.